This T cell receptor (beta chain) came from a study of identical twins (dated by TCRdb to about 2016). Broadly, across the study: The study deep-sequenced TCR alpha and beta repertoires from monozygotic twins, unrelated adults of various ages and cord blood to test whether fetal clonotypes persist. To rule out contamination, the twin experiments were replicated at different times with different library preparation protocols. What the study reported, not specific to this receptor: Fewer insertions were carried by abundant cord blood beta clonotypes; a weaker similar trend was observed in young adult naive repertoires, while no such trend was observed in memory repertoires. Out-of-frame TCR alpha sharing in monozygotic twins was systematically underestimated by recombination models, whereas sharing between unrelated individuals was in agreement with the recombination models. Because the same donors could not be followed over many years, conclusions were based on cross-sectional statistical analysis. Compared with coincidental sharing between unrelated individuals, an excess of low generation-probability sequences was observed among out-of-frame TCR alpha sequences shared between twins. A weaker excess of twin sharing was found in beta out-of-frame sequences because the signal-to-noise ratio was lowered by fewer shared sequences. Invariant T cells such as MAIT and iNKT could partly confound zero-insertion analyses, although diverse VJ usage argued against such confounding for most clonotypes.

Every donor was a healthy Caucasian. Three pairs of female monozygotic twins, all aged roughly 18 to 29 years, were included in the twin cohort. CD4+ and CD8+ T cell populations were isolated with positive isolation kits from Invitrogen. The CDR1 and CDR2 encoded by the germline V gene are SGHTA and FQGNSA. The junction shows trimming of 2 bases on V and 1 base on J, plus 11 bases between the germline ends. Taken from cysteine to phenylalanine, the CDR3 has 15 residues. Only the CDR3 portion is preserved as DNA: 45 bases, with reading frame beginning at the first base. The library was obtained by 5' RACE. TCRdb shows the sequencer as Illumina HiSeq 2000. Template switching introduced a universal primer binding site; the final cDNA contained a unique molecular identifier, enabling accurate counting of TCR cDNA molecules. Specific primers in the conserved constant-segment region were used to synthesize first-strand cDNA for the TCR alpha and beta chains. To control for contamination, every cDNA library carried two barcodes: a SMART-Mk sample barcode plus Illumina barcodes. TruSeq adapter sequences along with Illumina sample barcodes were introduced in two successive PCR steps. Sequencing of the TCR alpha and beta cDNA libraries was done on the Illumina HiSeq platform using custom primers. The authors' pipeline ran thus. Unique molecular identifiers were extracted from raw reads with MiGEC, and CDR3 positions were determined with MiXCR. For each individual, recombination models were inferred using an EM algorithm with the repgenHMM and IGoR tools. The analysis of shared clonotypes was done with the tcR package in R, with sharing normalized by the product of cloneset sizes. To study raw recombination free of thymic and clonal selection effects, out-of-frame nonproductive sequences were analyzed. TCRdb trimmed the raw reads at Q25, called clones with MiXCR and kept productive beta chains. Duplicate CDR3 protein sequences are folded into a single record with the most common DNA and genes. Here the V and J calls rest on TCRdb's processing, not on the authors' analysis. The sample records around 530,000 distinct CDR3 sequences, 13% to 15% of which are singletons. The ten most abundant clones make up less than 0.5% of the sample.

This clonotype was found a few times. The antigen it recognizes is unknown. No much larger clone is present one base from it, and per-base qualities are unavailable. These same records also appear under a second study, on yellow fever vaccine responses in identical twins. According to the second study: According to the authors, in identical twins the way T cells responded to vaccination appeared partly convergent and partly personalized. Focusing on identical twins, the study followed the T cell clones that responded to the vaccine, and did so with precision.

Recombination joined TRBV7-2 with TRBJ1-2; too little of a D gene remains to name it. This clonotype was obtained from a woman between 18 and 29 years old in good health. Sequencing was done on a sample of CD4+ T cells sorted from blood. CDR3 sequence: CASSLSHGFNYGYTF. The bases are TGTGCCAGCAGCTTAAGTCACGGGTTTAACTATGGCTACACCTTC.